This passage covers 15 T cell receptor beta chains from one sample sequenced in a study of T cells in Graves' hyperthyroidism and ophthalmopathy (dated by TCRdb to the late 2010s). Library creation used multiplex PCR. The listed sequencing device is Illumina HiSeq 2000. The TCR beta CDR3 regions were amplified from the RNA transcripts. The first round of RT-PCR for the TCR CDR3 was performed with the HTBI primer set and the Qiagen OneStep RT-PCR kit. TCRdb took the public reads, trimmed them with fastp at Q25, ran MiXCR for clone calling and kept in-frame beta chains. Rows with one shared CDR3 protein collapse into an entry with the most common genes and DNA. This sample holds a few hundred thousand distinct CDR3 sequences; 46% were observed only once. The ten top clones hold about 40% of the sample. What was sequenced was peripheral blood or thyroid tissue (not recorded which). The receptors originated from an adult woman with Graves' disease, either hyperthyroidism or ophthalmopathy (not recorded which).

At least ten counts were recorded for this clonotype. The gene calls are TRBV7-3 and TRBJ2-2; the match to TRBD2 covers 10 bases. The ends lost 6 bases at V and 7 bases at J; junction bases unmatched: 11. The CDR3 totals 16 residues. Germline CDR1 and CDR2: SGHTA and FQGTGA. CDR3 DNA sequence: TGTGCCAGCAGAGAACAGGGGACTAGCGAGTACGGGGAGCTGTTTTTT. Residues: CASREQGTSEYGELFF.

The chain carries TRBV9 and TRBJ1-6; D might be TRBD1 (5 bases). Germline V gene lookup returns CDR1 SGDLS and CDR2 YYNGEE. CDR3 length equals 13 residues. V lost 4 bases and J lost 11, with 13 bases in between. CDR3 protein: CASSQVGVPPLHF. CDR3 bases: TGTGCCAGCAGCCAAGTAGGGGTACCACCCCTCCACTTT. Filled out from reference TRBV9 and TRBJ1-6, the complete variable domain reads DSGVTQTPKHLITATGQRVTLRCSPRSGDLSVYWYQQSLDQGLQFLIQYYNGEERAKGNILERFSAQQFPDLHSELNLSSLELGDSALYFCASSQVGVPPLHFGNGTRLTVT.

This rearrangement joins TRBV20-1 to TRBJ1-4; D is possibly TRBD1 (6 bases). This CDR3 is 14 amino acids long. Germline CDR1 reads DFQATT; CDR2 reads SNEGSKA (reference sequence). Trimming shortened V by 6 bases and J by 5 bases, and 16 bases separated the two germline ends. The DNA for the CDR3 is TGCAGTGCCCTGGCGGGGACACCGAATGAAAAACTGTTTTTT. The encoded protein is CSALAGTPNEKLFF.

This rearrangement joins TRBV7-9 to TRBJ2-2; D is perhaps TRBD2 (6 bases). Germline lookup yields CDR1 SEHNR and CDR2 FQNEAQ (reference sequence). V lost 6 bases and J lost 6, with 14 bases in between. The CDR3 has 14 amino acids. The chain's CDR3 is CASRGGLEAGELFF. Written as DNA, the CDR3 is TGTGCCAGCAGGGGGGGACTCGAAGCCGGGGAGCTGTTTTTT. The whole variable domain, filled in from reference TRBV7-9 and TRBJ2-2, reads DTGVSQNPRHKITKRGQNVTFRCDPISEHNRLYWYRQTLGQGPEFLTYFQNEAQLEKSRLLSDRFSAERPKGSFSTLEIQRTEQGDSAMYLCASRGGLEAGELFFGEGSRLTVL.

This clonotype was detected ten times or more. CDR3 coding DNA: TGTGCCAGCAGCCAAGATTATCGGCGGAGAGCGAACACCGGGGAGCTGTTTTTT. As protein: CASSQDYRRRANTGELFF. The chain is built from TRBV14 and TRBJ2-2; D not resolved. The length of the CDR3 is 18 residues. V lost 0 bases to trimming and J lost 0 bases, with 14 bases between them. Per germline, CDR1 SGHDN and CDR2 FVKESK. Full variable domain (remainder filled in from reference TRBV14 and TRBJ2-2): EAGVTQFPSHSVIEKGQTVTLRCDPISGHDNLYWYRRVMGKEIKFLLHFVKESKQDESGMPNNRFLAERTGGTYSTLKVQPAELEDSGVYFCASSQDYRRRANTGELFFGEGSRLTVL.

The sample holds many counts of this clonotype. The chain joins TRBV5-4 to TRBJ1-6, with TRBD1 as a possible D gene (6 bases). V was trimmed by 4 bases and J by 4 bases, leaving 12 bases between them. The germline gives CDR1 SGHNT, CDR2 YYREEE (reference sequence). The CDR3 runs 15 residues. CDR3 DNA: TGTGCCAGCAGCGAGCGACAGGAATATAATTCACCCCTCCACTTT. As protein: CASSERQEYNSPLHF.

This chain links TRBV20-1 with TRBJ2-7; D possibly corresponds to TRBD2 (6 bases). The ends were cut back, 2 bases at V and 11 bases at J, with 28 bases in the middle. The CDR3 is 16 amino acids. Per germline, CDR1 DFQATT and CDR2 SNEGSKA (reference sequence). The CDR3 sequence is CSARNPSGTQFRGEYF. CDR3 nucleotides: TGCAGTGCTAGAAACCCTTCCGGGACGCAATTCCGCGGGGAGTACTTC.

V gene TRBV29-1 combines with J gene TRBJ1-1; possible D gene TRBD1, 6 bases. Germline V gives CDR1 SQVTM, CDR2 ANQGSEA. The CDR3 runs 11 residues. V lost 3 bases and J 6 bases, leaving 8 bases between the germline ends. The CDR3 here is CSVDSGAEAFF. The DNA for the CDR3 is TGCAGCGTTGACTCAGGGGCTGAAGCTTTCTTT.

Comment on this clonotype: A clone one base away is much larger, so this may be a read error. The V and J genes are TRBV20-1 and TRBJ2-7, with 11 bases fitting TRBD2. The CDR3 extends over 16 amino acids. Per germline, CDR1 DFQATT and CDR2 SNEGSKA (reference sequence). CDR3 region: CSARDPSSGRAYEHYF. DNA for the CDR3: TGCAGTGCTAGAGACCCGAGTAGCGGGAGGGCCTACGAGCACTACTTC.

This clonotype was picked up many times. The genes are TRBV7-9 and TRBJ2-5; the D gene is possibly TRBD1 (6 bases). Germline V gene lookup returns CDR1 SEHNR and CDR2 FQNEAQ (reference sequence). V was pared by 5 bases and J by 5 bases, with 18 bases between. The CDR3 has 15 amino acids. The CDR3 DNA is TGTGCCAGCAGCAATTGGTTAGCGCAGGGGGAGACCCAGTACTTC. It encodes CASSNWLAQGETQYF. Variable domain in full (rest from reference TRBV7-9 and TRBJ2-5): DTGVSQNPRHKITKRGQNVTFRCDPISEHNRLYWYRQTLGQGPEFLTYFQNEAQLEKSRLLSDRFSAERPKGSFSTLEIQRTEQGDSAMYLCASSNWLAQGETQYFGPGTRLLVL.

Of note for this clonotype: An end of the junction differs from the germline gene, which may be a read error. This chain links TRBV25-1 with TRBJ2-5; 9 positions agree with TRBD1. Germline V gene data show CDR1 as MGHDK and CDR2 as SYGVNS. The CDR3 has 15 residues. The CDR3 loop reads CATSVSGQGQETQYF. In DNA form, the CDR3 reads TGTGCCACCAGTGTTTCGGGACAGGGTCAAGAGACCCAGTACTTC.

This chain links TRBV24-1 with TRBJ1-2; D might be TRBD1 (5 bases). This CDR3 comprises 13 residues. Germline V gene data show CDR1 as KGHDR and CDR2 as SFDVKD. V lost 12 bases to trimming and J lost 6 bases, with 19 bases between them. DNA of the CDR3: TGTGCCTCCCAGGCCGCGGGGGACGATGGCTACACCTTC. This sequence encodes CASQAAGDDGYTF.

The rearrangement uses TRBV25-1 and TRBJ1-2; possible D gene TRBD1, 6 bases. With 5 bases removed from V and 7 bases from J, the gap between germline ends came to 14 bases. The V gene's germline CDR1 is MGHDK and CDR2 SYGVNS. CDR3 length: 13 amino acids. The CDR3, as DNA: TGTGCCAGCAGTAAGGGGGGGGCGGTTGGCTACACCTTC. It yields the protein CASSKGGAVGYTF.

This clonotype has a count of ten or more. A read error may produce the germline difference seen at one junction end. J is TRBJ2-7 and V is TRBV20-1; TRBD1 is a possible D gene (5 bases). Germline CDR1 DFQATT, CDR2 SNEGSKA (reference sequence). This CDR3 spans 11 amino acids. CDR3 DNA sequence: TGCAGTGCTAGCAGGGCTTACGAGCGGTACTTC. It yields the protein CSASRAYERYF.

This clonotype showed up just a few times. V gene TRBV28 combines with J gene TRBJ1-2; D remains ambiguous. V lost 6 bases to trimming and J lost 6 bases, with 11 bases between them. In germline, CDR1 is MDHEN, CDR2 SYDVKM. CDR3 length equals 12 residues. Written as DNA, the CDR3 is TGTGCCAGCAGCCGTGACCCCAATGGCTACACCTTC. Its protein product is CASSRDPNGYTF.